Sequencing of this T cell receptor beta chain was carried out in a study of control samples from healthy donors and cancer patients. Trimming stripped 5 bases from V and 11 bases from J, with 4 bases between. CDR3 size: 10 residues. The germline V gene has CDR1 SSHAT and CDR2 FNYEAQ (reference sequence). Sequencing used immunoSEQ multiplex PCR; TCRdb keeps in-frame clones, though not all of them. The table has 60,000 to 95,000 clones, 84% seen once. The specimen was blood. This chain joins TRBV7-7 and TRBJ1-6; no firm D call. This TCR was recovered from a man aged 50 to 59 in good health. The CDR3 DNA reads as TGTGCCAGCAGCCCTGCACCCCTCCACTTT. The encoded protein is CASSPAPLHF. The complete variable domain, with remaining parts taken from reference TRBV7-7 and TRBJ1-6, reads GAGVSQSPRYKVTKRGQDVTLRCDPISSHATLYWYQQALGQGPEFLTYFNYEAQPDKSGLPSDRFSAERPEGSISTLTIQRTEQRDSAMYRCASSPAPLHFGNGTRLTVT.